A single T cell receptor beta chain is shown here with its context. The antigen is unknown. The record originates from a study of T cell repertoires in cytomegalovirus infection. Background on the study: CMV infection together with matching HLA type was indicated by public TCR beta signatures.

MiXCR, run by TCRdb on the reads, gives a single entry per CDR3 protein. The sample holds around 360,000 distinct CDR3 sequences, roughly 34% seen once. The CDR3 covers 11 residues. CDR1 and CDR2 from the germline V gene are SNHLY and FYNNEI. V lost 10 bases and J lost 4, with 11 bases in between. This sequence originates from a human donor in good health (CMV status not recorded). Some clones in this sample may be carry-over from other donors' samples. The starting material was cultured PBMCs, obtained from culture after CMV antigen stimulation. The genes are TRBV2 and TRBJ2-7; D might be TRBD2 (6 bases). This chain's CDR3 is CAKRREYEQYF. The CDR3 nucleotides read TGTGCCAAGAGGAGGGAATACGAGCAGTACTTC. The full variable domain, with the rest looked up from reference TRBV2 and TRBJ2-7, is EPEVTQTPSHQVTQMGQEVILRCVPISNHLYFYWYRQILGQKVEFLVSFYNNEISEKSEIFDDQFSVERPDGSNFTLKIRSTKLEDSAMYFCAKRREYEQYFGPGTRLTVT.